These 25 T cell receptor beta chains were sequenced from one sample in a study of T cells in Graves' hyperthyroidism and ophthalmopathy (dated by TCRdb to about 2019). The library was obtained by multiplex PCR. Sequenced on an Illumina HiSeq 2000. TCR beta CDR3 regions were amplified from RNA transcripts. A first-round RT-PCR of the TCR CDR3 used the HTBI primer set with the Qiagen OneStep RT-PCR kit. In-frame beta chains were kept once TCRdb had trimmed the public reads at Q25 with fastp and called clones with MiXCR. CDR3 protein duplicates are merged, each entry listing the most common genes and DNA. The sample table holds a few hundred thousand distinct CDR3 sequences, of which 15% to 19% were seen once. Less than 9.5% of the sample lies in the top ten. Sequencing input: blood. The receptors stem from a woman in her twenties or thirties with Graves' hyperthyroidism.

The chain combines TRBV4-3 with TRBJ1-4; TRBD1 is a possible D gene (5 bases). V lost 1 base and J 4 bases, leaving 10 bases between the germline ends. CDR1 is LGHNA, CDR2 YSLEER, per germline. The CDR3 sequence is 15 residues long. CDR3 sequence: CASSQGRGFNEKLFF. CDR3 nucleotide sequence: TGCGCCAGCAGCCAAGGAAGGGGATTTAATGAAAAACTGTTTTTT.

The J gene is TRBJ2-7, the V gene TRBV20-1; D is ambiguous. The CDR3 loop spans 18 amino acids. The germline V gene encodes CDR1 DFQATT and CDR2 SNEGSKA (reference sequence). V dropped 0 bases and J dropped 2 bases, with 23 bases sitting between them. CDR3 sequence reads: CSARDRVPAAGYTYEQYF. CDR3 DNA: TGCAGTGCTAGAGATCGGGTCCCCGCGGCAGGCTACACCTACGAGCAGTACTTC.

This clonotype was seen at least ten times. This rearrangement joins TRBV7-9 to TRBJ2-7, with D unclear. V was cut by 8 bases and J by 7 bases, with 21 bases left in between. The CDR3 is 14 residues long. Germline V gene data show CDR1 as SEHNR and CDR2 as FQNEAQ (reference sequence). Written as DNA, the CDR3 is TGTGCCAGCGAAATGTCGGAAGCCCTCGGGGAGCAGTACTTC. It is translated as CASEMSEALGEQYF.

Of note for this clonotype: One end of the junction is discordant with germline, which a read error may explain. The chain employs TRBV3-1 and TRBJ1-2; D is undetermined. This CDR3 spans 12 amino acids. CDR1 LGHDT and CDR2 YNNKEL come from the germline V gene (reference sequence). DNA of the CDR3: TGTCCCAGCAGCCAAACAAACTATGGCTACACCTTC. Translated, it gives CPSSQTNYGYTF. The whole variable domain, remainder taken from reference TRBV3-1 and TRBJ1-2, is DTAVSQTPKYLVTQMGNDKSIKCEQNLGHDTMYWYKQDSKKFLKIMFSYNNKELIINETVPNRFSPKSPDKAHLNLHINSLELGDSAVYFCPSSQTNYGYTFGSGTRLTVV.

The J gene is TRBJ2-5, the V gene TRBV20-1; the D is unclear. CDR1 is DFQATT and CDR2 is SNEGSKA in the germline V gene (reference sequence). Trimming took off 3 bases at V and 4 bases at J, with 12 bases between the two ends. The CDR3 covers 13 residues. In DNA form, the CDR3 reads TGCAGTGCTAGCCGAACAATCCCAGAGACCCAGTACTTC. Translating gives CSASRTIPETQYF.

V gene TRBV27 combines with J gene TRBJ2-7; TRBD1 agrees at 8 bases. CDR1 and CDR2 (germline): MNHEY, SMNVEV (reference sequence). The CDR3 loop spans 15 amino acids. Trimming at V came to 5 bases and at J to 0 bases, leaving 6 bases not matched to a gene. CDR3 nucleotide sequence: TGTGCCAGCAGTGAGGTGCAGGGGGCCTCCTACGAGCAGTACTTC. Translated: CASSEVQGASYEQYF.

This clonotype was seen many times. The J gene is TRBJ2-5, the V gene TRBV6-2 or TRBV6-3, with D possibly TRBD2 on 7 matching bases. The V and J ends lost 5 bases and 0 bases respectively, with 10 bases between them. There are 14 residues in the CDR3. The germline gives CDR1 MNHEY, CDR2 SVGEGT. CDR3 protein: CASSRGAYQETQYF. In DNA, the CDR3 is TGTGCCAGCAGTCGGGGGGCTTACCAAGAGACCCAGTACTTC.

Ten or more counts support this clonotype. V is TRBV7-2 and J is TRBJ2-5; possibly TRBD1 for D (6 bases). The CDR3 runs 15 residues. Germline CDR1 is SGHTA and CDR2 is FQGNSA. V gave up 1 base and J gave up 5 bases, with 14 bases separating them. The chain's CDR3 is CASSLGQGNLETQYF. Written as DNA, the CDR3 is TGTGCCAGCAGCTTAGGGCAGGGGAATTTGGAGACCCAGTACTTC.

This chain joins TRBV12-3 or TRBV12-4 and TRBJ1-4; D may be TRBD1 (5 bases). V shed 3 bases and J shed 7 bases, with 15 bases lying between them. This CDR3 is built from 15 residues. The CDR3 is CASSFFSGGVEKLFF. DNA for the CDR3: TGTGCCAGCAGTTTCTTTTCGGGGGGAGTTGAAAAACTGTTTTTT.

Details on this clonotype: A much more abundant neighbour one base away suggests this may be a read error. In this CDR3 the conserved last residue, phenylalanine or tryptophan, is missing, so a read error is likely. The rearrangement uses TRBV6-2 or TRBV6-3 and TRBJ1-6; a weak D match, TRBD1 (6 bases). CDR1 MNHEY and CDR2 SVGEGT come from the germline V gene. The CDR3 sequence is 13 residues long. Between the trimmed V and J ends, which lost 6 bases and 9 bases, there was a span of 12 bases. CDR3 sequence: CASRRDTGSPLHC. The CDR3 bases are TGTGCCAGCAGAAGGGACACCGGTTCACCCCTCCACTGT.

This clonotype has at least ten counts. CDR3 in DNA: TGTGCCAGCAGCCAGGGACTAGCAGGGGGGGAGCAGTTCTTC. This codes for CASSQGLAGGEQFF. The V gene is TRBV3-1, the J gene TRBJ2-1; 9 bases align to TRBD2. The CDR3 totals 14 residues. The ends lost 3 bases at V and 10 bases at J; junction bases unmatched: 7. Germline CDR1 LGHDT, CDR2 YNNKEL (reference sequence).

This clonotype appeared many times. The chain combines TRBV2 with TRBJ1-4; D gene ambiguous. This CDR3 is 13 amino acids long. Germline V gene sequence: CDR1 SNHLY, CDR2 FYNNEI. Trimming removed 8 bases from V and 0 bases from J, with 7 bases in between. The CDR3 loop is CASLSATNEKLFF. The CDR3 DNA is TGTGCCAGCTTATCGGCAACTAATGAAAAACTGTTTTTT.

This clonotype was observed many times. The rearrangement uses TRBV30 and TRBJ1-1, with TRBD1 identical over 7 bases. Unmatched junction bases numbered 3, after V lost 2 bases and J lost 3 bases. Looked up from germline, CDR1 is GTSNPN and CDR2 is SVGIG (reference sequence). CDR3 size: 13 residues. The CDR3 loop is CAWSRQGDTEAFF. The CDR3 nucleotides read TGTGCCTGGAGTCGACAGGGCGACACTGAAGCTTTCTTT.

V is TRBV6-1 and J is TRBJ1-4; 10 bases are shared with TRBD1. Germline loops: CDR1 MNHNS, CDR2 SASEGT. This CDR3 is 15 amino acids long. The V and J ends lost 5 bases and 8 bases, in that order; junction bases with no gene match: 8. Here the CDR3 DNA reads TGTGCCAGCAGTTCTCTGACAGGGGGCGTGGAAAAACTGTTTTTT. This sequence encodes CASSSLTGGVEKLFF.

This clonotype has a count of ten or more. The chain has TRBV7-9 and TRBJ2-7; TRBD2 aligns across 7 bases. The V gene end was trimmed by 4 bases and the J gene end by 1 base; junction bases not matched to a gene: 7. This CDR3 is built from 15 residues. Germline lookup yields CDR1 SEHNR and CDR2 FQNEAQ (reference sequence). CDR3 nucleotides: TGTGCCAGCAGCTCGACTAGCCCTGAGTCCTACGAGCAGTACTTC. Translation gives CASSSTSPESYEQYF.

This rearrangement joins TRBV12-3 or TRBV12-4 to TRBJ2-1; 9 nucleotides agree with TRBD2. The CDR3 consists of 18 residues. J was trimmed by 5 bases and V by 2 bases; bases with no gene match: 13. The DNA of the CDR3 is TGTGCCAGCAGTTTAAGTCCTTGGGCTAGCGGGATCCACAATGAGCAGTTCTTC. Translated: CASSLSPWASGIHNEQFF.

V gene TRBV9 combines with J gene TRBJ1-2, with 8 positions matching TRBD1. The CDR3 contains 16 residues. From germline, CDR1 is SGDLS and CDR2 YYNGEE. V shed 3 bases, J shed 4 bases, and the junction held 11 bases outside the gene matches. CDR3 nucleotide sequence: TGTGCCAGCAGCGGCAGGAGACAGGGGAAGATCTATGGCTACACCTTC. This translates into CASSGRRQGKIYGYTF.

The rearrangement links TRBV5-1 to TRBJ2-3, with D possibly being TRBD1 or TRBD2 (6 bases each). The germline V gene encodes CDR1 SGHRS and CDR2 YFSETQ. This CDR3 region has 16 residues. The V end was cut by 5 bases, the J end by 3 bases, with 19 bases between. The CDR3 sequence: CASSPSGGSGTDTQYF. The DNA for the CDR3 is TGCGCCAGCAGTCCCTCCGGGGGCAGTGGGACAGATACGCAGTATTTT.

This clonotype was counted a few times. J is TRBJ2-7 and V is TRBV20-1; TRBD1 agrees at 8 bases. J lost 3 bases, V lost 7 bases, and 8 bases had no gene match. Germline V CDR1 and CDR2: DFQATT, SNEGSKA (reference sequence). This CDR3 is built from 13 residues. CDR3 region: CSGPQGENYEQYF. The CDR3 DNA follows: TGCAGTGGGCCACAGGGGGAAAACTACGAGCAGTACTTC.

This clonotype was seen a handful of times. The chain carries TRBV2 and TRBJ2-7; D is possibly TRBD2 (5 bases). Germline lookup yields CDR1 SNHLY and CDR2 FYNNEI. This CDR3 region has 14 residues. V was trimmed by 5 bases and J by 3 bases, leaving 14 bases between them. DNA of the CDR3: TGTGCCAGCAGTCCTCTAGTGGGAGTCTACGAGCAGTACTTC. Protein product: CASSPLVGVYEQYF.

This clonotype turned up a few times. V gene TRBV6-1 combines with J gene TRBJ2-7, with 7 bases that match TRBD1. CDR3 length: 15 residues. Germline loops: CDR1 MNHNS, CDR2 SASEGT. V dropped 5 bases and J dropped 4; count of bases not matched to a gene: 11. CDR3 residues: CASSTLATGLYEQYF. CDR3 DNA: TGTGCCAGCAGTACCTTGGCGACAGGGTTGTACGAGCAGTACTTC.

This clonotype was detected ten times or more. This chain uses TRBV2 with TRBJ1-2; D gene ambiguous. Per the germline V gene, CDR1 is SNHLY and CDR2 is FYNNEI. V shed 0 bases and J shed 5 bases, with 10 bases lying between them. The CDR3 length is 14 residues. CDR3 DNA sequence: TGTGCCAGCAGTGAAGCGCTATTGGCATATGGCTACACCTTC. It codes for CASSEALLAYGYTF.

There are many counts of this clonotype. CDR3 in DNA: TGTGCCAGCAGTTATACTTCTCGGGGGGACGGGAACACTGAAGCTTTCTTT. Protein sequence: CASSYTSRGDGNTEAFF. J is TRBJ1-1 and V is TRBV6-5; maybe TRBD1 (5 bases). CDR1 MNHEY and CDR2 SVGAGI come from the germline V gene. The germline V and J ends were trimmed by 3 bases and 1 base, with 18 bases remaining between them. The CDR3 consists of 17 residues.

This clonotype was recorded at least ten times. V and J are TRBV2 and TRBJ2-1; 8 bases line up with TRBD1. J lost 2 bases, V lost 6 bases, and 6 bases had no gene match. Germline CDR1 is SNHLY and CDR2 is FYNNEI. The CDR3 runs 15 residues. CDR3: CASRQQGVPYNEQFF. For the CDR3, the DNA is TGTGCCAGCAGACAACAGGGGGTCCCCTACAATGAGCAGTTCTTC.

The rearrangement uses TRBV7-2 and TRBJ2-5, with 7 bases identical to TRBD2. The CDR3 consists of 12 residues. V trimming: 5 bases; J trimming: 5 bases; junction bases outside the gene matches: 2. CDR1 is SGHTA, CDR2 FQGNSA, per germline. The CDR3 sequence: CASSPLAETQYF. The CDR3 coding sequence is TGTGCCAGCAGCCCACTAGCGGAGACCCAGTACTTC.